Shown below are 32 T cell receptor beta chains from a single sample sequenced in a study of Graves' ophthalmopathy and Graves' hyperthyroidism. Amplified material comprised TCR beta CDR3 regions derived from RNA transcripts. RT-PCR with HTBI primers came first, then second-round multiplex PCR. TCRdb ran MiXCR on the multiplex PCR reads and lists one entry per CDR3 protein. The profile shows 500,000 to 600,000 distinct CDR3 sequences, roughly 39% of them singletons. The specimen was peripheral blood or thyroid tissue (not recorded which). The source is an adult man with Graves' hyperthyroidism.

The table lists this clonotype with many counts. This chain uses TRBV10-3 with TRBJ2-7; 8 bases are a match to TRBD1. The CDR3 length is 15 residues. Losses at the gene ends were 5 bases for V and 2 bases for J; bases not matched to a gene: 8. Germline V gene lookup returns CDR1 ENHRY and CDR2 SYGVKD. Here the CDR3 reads CAISSGTGGTYEQYF. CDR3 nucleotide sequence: TGTGCCATCAGTTCCGGGACAGGAGGTACCTACGAGCAGTACTTC.

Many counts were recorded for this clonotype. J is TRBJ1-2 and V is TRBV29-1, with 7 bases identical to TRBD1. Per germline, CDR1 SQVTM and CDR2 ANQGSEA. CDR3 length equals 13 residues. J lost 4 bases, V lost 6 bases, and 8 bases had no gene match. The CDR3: CSVFDRASYGYTF. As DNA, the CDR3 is TGCAGCGTGTTTGACAGGGCTAGCTATGGCTACACCTTC.

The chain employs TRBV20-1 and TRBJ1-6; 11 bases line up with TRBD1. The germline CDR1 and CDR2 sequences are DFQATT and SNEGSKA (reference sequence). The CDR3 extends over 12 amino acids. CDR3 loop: CSVGTGGSPLHF. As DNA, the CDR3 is TGCAGCGTTGGGACAGGGGGTTCACCCCTCCACTTT.

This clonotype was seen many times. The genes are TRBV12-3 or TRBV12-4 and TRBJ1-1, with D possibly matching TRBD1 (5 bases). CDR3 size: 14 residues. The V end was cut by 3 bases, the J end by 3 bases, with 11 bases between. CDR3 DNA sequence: TGTGCCAGCAGTTTGCGGGGCGTTGACACTGAAGCTTTCTTT. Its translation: CASSLRGVDTEAFF.

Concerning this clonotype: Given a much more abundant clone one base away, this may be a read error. DNA for the CDR3: TGCAGCGTTACTGCGACAGGGGAAAAACTGGATCAGCCCCAGCATTTT. Its translation: CSVTATGEKLDQPQHF. V usage is TRBV29-1 and J usage is TRBJ1-5; TRBD1 matches 8 bases. CDR1 is SQVTM and CDR2 is ANQGSEA in the germline V gene. This CDR3 has 16 residues. J was trimmed by 5 bases and V by 5 bases; bases with no gene match: 14.

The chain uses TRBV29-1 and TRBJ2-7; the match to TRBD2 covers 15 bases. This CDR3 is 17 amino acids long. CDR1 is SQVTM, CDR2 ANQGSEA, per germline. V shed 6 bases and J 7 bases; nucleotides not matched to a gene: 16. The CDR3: CSVKGTSGRMTYNEQYF. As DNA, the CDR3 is TGCAGCGTAAAGGGGACTAGCGGGAGGATGACCTACAATGAGCAGTACTTC.

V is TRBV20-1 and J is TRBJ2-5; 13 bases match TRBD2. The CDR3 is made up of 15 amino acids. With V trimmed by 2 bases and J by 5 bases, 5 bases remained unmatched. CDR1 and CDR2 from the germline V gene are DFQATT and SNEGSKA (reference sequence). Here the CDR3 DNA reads TGCAGTGCTAGACGGACTAGCGGGAGAGGGGAGACCCAGTACTTC. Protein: CSARRTSGRGETQYF.

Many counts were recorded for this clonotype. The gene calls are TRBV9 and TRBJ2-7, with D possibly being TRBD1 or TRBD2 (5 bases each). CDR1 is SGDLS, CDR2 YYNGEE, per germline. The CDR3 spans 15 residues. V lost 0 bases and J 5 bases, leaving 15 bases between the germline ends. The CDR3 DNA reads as TGTGCCAGCAGCGTAGGGGGGACGGGACGGGACGAGCAGTACTTC. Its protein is CASSVGGTGRDEQYF.

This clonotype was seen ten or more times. The CDR3 spells CATSRDQGGMQPQHF. The CDR3 nucleotides read TGTGCCACCAGCAGAGATCAAGGAGGAATGCAGCCCCAGCATTTT. The rearrangement links TRBV15 to TRBJ1-5; no reliable D call. The CDR3 runs 15 residues. The V gene lost 0 bases and the J gene lost 7 bases, with 13 bases spanning the gap. The germline V gene encodes CDR1 LNHNV and CDR2 YYDKDF (reference sequence).

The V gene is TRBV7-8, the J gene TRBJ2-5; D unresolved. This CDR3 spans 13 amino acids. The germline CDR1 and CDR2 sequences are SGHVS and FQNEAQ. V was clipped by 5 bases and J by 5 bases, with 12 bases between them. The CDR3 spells CASSPDTFETQYF. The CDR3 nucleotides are TGTGCCAGCAGCCCCGATACTTTTGAGACCCAGTACTTC.

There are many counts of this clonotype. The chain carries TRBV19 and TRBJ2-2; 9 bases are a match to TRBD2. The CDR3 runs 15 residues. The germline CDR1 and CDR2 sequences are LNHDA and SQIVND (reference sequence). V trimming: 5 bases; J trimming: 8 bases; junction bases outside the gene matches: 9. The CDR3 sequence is CASSVLAGRTGELFF. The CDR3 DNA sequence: TGTGCCAGTAGTGTTCTAGCGGGGAGGACAGGGGAGCTGTTTTTT. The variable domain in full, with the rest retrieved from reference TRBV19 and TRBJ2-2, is DGGITQSPKYLFRKEGQNVTLSCEQNLNHDAMYWYRQDPGQGLRLIYYSQIVNDFQKGDIAEGYSVSREKKESFPLTVTSAQKNPTAFYLCASSVLAGRTGELFFGEGSRLTVL.

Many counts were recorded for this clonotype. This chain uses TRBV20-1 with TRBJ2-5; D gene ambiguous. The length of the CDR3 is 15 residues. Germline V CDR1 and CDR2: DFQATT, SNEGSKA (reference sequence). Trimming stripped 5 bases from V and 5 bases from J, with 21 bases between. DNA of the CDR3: TGCAGTGCTTCCCATTCCCGGGCCAATATGGAGACCCAGTACTTC. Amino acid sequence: CSASHSRANMETQYF.

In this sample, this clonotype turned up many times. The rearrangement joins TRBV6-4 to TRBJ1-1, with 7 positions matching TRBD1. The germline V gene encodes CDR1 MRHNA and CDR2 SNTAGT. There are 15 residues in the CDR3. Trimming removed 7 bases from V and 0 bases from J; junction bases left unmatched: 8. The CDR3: CASKRRDSLNTEAFF. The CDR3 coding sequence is TGTGCCAGCAAAAGGAGGGACAGCTTGAACACTGAAGCTTTCTTT.

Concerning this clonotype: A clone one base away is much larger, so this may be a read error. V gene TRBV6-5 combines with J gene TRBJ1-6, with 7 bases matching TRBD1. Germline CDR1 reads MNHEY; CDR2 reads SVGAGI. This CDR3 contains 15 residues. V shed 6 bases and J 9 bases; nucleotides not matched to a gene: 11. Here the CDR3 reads CASSKMTGRLSPLHF. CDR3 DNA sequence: TGTGCCAGCAGCAAAATGACAGGGAGGCTTTCACCCCTCCACTTT.

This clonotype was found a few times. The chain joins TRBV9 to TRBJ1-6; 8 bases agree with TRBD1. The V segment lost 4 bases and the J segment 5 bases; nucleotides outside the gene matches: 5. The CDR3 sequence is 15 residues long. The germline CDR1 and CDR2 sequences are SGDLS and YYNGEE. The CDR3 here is CASSFRTGNNSPLHF. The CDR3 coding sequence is TGTGCCAGCAGCTTTAGGACAGGGAATAATTCACCCCTCCACTTT. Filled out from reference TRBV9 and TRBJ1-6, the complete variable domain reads DSGVTQTPKHLITATGQRVTLRCSPRSGDLSVYWYQQSLDQGLQFLIQYYNGEERAKGNILERFSAQQFPDLHSELNLSSLELGDSALYFCASSFRTGNNSPLHFGNGTRLTVT.

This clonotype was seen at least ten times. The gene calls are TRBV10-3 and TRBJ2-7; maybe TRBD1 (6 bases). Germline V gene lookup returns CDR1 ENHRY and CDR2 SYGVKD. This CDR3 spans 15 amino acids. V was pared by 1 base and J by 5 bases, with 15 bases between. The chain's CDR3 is CAISEFSQGAHEQYF. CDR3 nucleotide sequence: TGTGCCATCAGTGAGTTCTCACAGGGTGCCCACGAGCAGTACTTC.

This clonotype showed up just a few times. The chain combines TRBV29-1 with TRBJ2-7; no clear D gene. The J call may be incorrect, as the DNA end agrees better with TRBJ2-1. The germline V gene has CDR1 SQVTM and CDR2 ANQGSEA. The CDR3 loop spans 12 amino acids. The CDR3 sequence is CSVVPQYNEQFF. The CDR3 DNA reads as TGCAGCGTTGTCCCACAGTACAATGAGCAGTTCTTC.

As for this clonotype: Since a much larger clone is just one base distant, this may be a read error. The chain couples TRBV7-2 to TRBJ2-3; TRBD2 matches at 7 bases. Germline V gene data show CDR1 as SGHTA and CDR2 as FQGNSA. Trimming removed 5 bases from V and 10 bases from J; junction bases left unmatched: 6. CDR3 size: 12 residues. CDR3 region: CASSVLANSQYF. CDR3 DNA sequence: TGTGCCAGCAGCGTACTAGCGAATTCGCAGTATTTT.

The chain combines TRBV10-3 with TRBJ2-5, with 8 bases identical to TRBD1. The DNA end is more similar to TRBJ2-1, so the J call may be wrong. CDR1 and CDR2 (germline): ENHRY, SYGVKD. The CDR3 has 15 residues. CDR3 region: CAITIDRGRDNEQFF. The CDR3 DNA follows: TGTGCCATCACCATCGACAGGGGAAGGGACAATGAGCAGTTCTTC.

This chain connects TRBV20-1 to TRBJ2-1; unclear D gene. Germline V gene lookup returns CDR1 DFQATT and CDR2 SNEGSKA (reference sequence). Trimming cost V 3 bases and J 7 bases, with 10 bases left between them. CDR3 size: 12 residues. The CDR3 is CSARYWANEQFF. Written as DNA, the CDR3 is TGCAGTGCTAGGTATTGGGCGAATGAGCAGTTCTTC.

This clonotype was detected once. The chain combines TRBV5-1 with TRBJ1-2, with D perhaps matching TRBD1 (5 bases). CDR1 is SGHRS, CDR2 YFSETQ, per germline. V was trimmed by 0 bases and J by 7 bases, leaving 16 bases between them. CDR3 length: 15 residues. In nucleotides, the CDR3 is TGCGCCAGCAGCTTGGCCGAAGGGGAGATACTTGGCTACACCTTC. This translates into CASSLAEGEILGYTF. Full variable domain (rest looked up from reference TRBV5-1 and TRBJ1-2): KAGVTQTPRYLIKTRGQQVTLSCSPISGHRSVSWYQQTPGQGLQFLFEYFSETQRNKGNFPGRFSGRQFSNSRSEMNVSTLELGDSALYLCASSLAEGEILGYTFGSGTRLTVV.

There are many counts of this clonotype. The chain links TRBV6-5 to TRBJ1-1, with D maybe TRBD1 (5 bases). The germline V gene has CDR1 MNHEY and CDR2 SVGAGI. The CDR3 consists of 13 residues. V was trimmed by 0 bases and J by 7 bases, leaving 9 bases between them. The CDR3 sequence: CASSYSIQGEAFF. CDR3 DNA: TGTGCCAGCAGTTACTCGATCCAGGGTGAAGCTTTCTTT.

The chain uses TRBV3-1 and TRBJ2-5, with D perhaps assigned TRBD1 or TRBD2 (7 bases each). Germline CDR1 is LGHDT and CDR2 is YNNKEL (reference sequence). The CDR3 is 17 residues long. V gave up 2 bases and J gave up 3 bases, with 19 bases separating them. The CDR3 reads CASSQPGGAGKEETQYF. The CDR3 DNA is TGTGCCAGCAGCCAACCAGGGGGGGCAGGGAAGGAAGAGACCCAGTACTTC.

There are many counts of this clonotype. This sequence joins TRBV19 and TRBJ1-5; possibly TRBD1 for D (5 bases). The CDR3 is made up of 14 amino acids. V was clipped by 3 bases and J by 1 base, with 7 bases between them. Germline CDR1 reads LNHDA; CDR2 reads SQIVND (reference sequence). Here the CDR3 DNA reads TGTGCCAGTAGTATGTGGGGGAGCAATCAGCCCCAGCATTTT. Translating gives CASSMWGSNQPQHF.

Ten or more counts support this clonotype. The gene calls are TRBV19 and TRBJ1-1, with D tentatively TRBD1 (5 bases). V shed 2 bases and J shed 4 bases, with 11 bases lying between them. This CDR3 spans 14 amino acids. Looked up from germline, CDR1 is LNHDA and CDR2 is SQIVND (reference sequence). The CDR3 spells CASSILGTGTEAFF. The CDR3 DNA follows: TGTGCCAGTAGTATATTGGGGACGGGCACTGAAGCTTTCTTT.

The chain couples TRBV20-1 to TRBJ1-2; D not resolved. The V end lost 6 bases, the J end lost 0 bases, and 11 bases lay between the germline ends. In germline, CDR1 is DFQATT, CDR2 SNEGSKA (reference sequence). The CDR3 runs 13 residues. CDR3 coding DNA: TGCAGTGCCGCCTCCGGGACTAACTATGGCTACACCTTC. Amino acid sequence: CSAASGTNYGYTF.

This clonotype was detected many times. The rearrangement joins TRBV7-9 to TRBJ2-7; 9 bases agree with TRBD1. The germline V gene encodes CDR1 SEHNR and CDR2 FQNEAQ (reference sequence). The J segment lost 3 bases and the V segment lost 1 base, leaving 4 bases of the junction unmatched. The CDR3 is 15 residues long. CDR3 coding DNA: TGTGCCAGCAGCTTAGGGGACAGGGAAATCTACGAGCAGTACTTC. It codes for CASSLGDREIYEQYF.

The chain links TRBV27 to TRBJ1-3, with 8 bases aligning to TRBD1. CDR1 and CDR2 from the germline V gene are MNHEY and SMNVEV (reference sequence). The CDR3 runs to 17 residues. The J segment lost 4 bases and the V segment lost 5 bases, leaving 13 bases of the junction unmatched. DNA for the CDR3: TGTGCCAGCAGTGAAGCATTGTGGACAGGGTACGGAAACACCATATATTTT. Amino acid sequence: CASSEALWTGYGNTIYF.

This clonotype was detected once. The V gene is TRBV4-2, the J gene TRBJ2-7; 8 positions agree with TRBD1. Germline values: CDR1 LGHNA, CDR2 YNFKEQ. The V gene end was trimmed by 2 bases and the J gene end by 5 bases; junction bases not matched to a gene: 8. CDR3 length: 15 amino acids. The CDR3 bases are TGTGCCAGCAGCCAACTAGGACAGGGTCTCAACGAGCAGTACTTC. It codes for CASSQLGQGLNEQYF.

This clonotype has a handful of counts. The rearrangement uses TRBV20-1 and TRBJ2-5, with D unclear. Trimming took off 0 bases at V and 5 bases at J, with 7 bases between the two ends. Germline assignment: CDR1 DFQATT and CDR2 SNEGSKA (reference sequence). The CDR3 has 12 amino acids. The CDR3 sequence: CSARDGKETQYF. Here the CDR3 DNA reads TGCAGTGCTAGAGATGGCAAGGAGACCCAGTACTTC.

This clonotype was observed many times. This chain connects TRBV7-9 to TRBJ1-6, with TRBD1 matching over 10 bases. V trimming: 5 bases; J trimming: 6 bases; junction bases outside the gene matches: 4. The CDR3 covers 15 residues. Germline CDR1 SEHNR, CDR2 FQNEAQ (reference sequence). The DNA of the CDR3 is TGTGCCAGCAGCCTAAGACAGGGGGCTAATTCACCCCTCCACTTT. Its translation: CASSLRQGANSPLHF.

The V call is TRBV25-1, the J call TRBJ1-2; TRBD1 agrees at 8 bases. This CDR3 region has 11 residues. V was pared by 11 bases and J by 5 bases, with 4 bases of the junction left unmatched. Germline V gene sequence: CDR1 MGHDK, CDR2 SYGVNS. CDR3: CADQGAYGYTF. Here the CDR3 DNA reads TGTGCCGACCAGGGGGCTTATGGCTACACCTTC.